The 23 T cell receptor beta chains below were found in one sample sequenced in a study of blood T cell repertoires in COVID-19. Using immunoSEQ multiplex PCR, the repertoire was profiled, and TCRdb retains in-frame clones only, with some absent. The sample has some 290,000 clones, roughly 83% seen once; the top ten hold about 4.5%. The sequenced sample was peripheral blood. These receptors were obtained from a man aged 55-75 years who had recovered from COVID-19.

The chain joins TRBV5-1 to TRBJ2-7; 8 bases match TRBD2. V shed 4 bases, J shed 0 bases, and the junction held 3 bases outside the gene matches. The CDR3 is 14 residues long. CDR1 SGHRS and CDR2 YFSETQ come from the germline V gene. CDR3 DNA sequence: TGCGCCAGCAGCCAGCGGGAGACCTCCTACGAGCAGTACTTC. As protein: CASSQRETSYEQYF.

The DNA for the CDR3 is TGTGCCAGCAGCCCAAGGACAGGGGTCGCGGTCCACGGCTACACCTTC. The encoded protein is CASSPRTGVAVHGYTF. The rearrangement joins TRBV28 to TRBJ1-2; 9 nucleotides align to TRBD1. There are 16 residues in the CDR3. Germline V gene sequence: CDR1 MDHEN, CDR2 SYDVKM. V lost 6 bases to trimming and J lost 8 bases; unmatched junction nucleotides: 16.

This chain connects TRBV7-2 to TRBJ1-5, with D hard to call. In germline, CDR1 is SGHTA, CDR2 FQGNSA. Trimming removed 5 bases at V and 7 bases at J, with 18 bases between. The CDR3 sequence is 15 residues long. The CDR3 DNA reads TGTGCCAGCAGCCCCAGAGGGCCGGGCCAGCAGCCCCAGCATTTT. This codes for CASSPRGPGQQPQHF.

CDR3 region: CASSDYRGDYGYTF. The CDR3 nucleotides are TGTGCCAGCAGCGATTACAGGGGGGACTATGGCTACACCTTC. The J gene is TRBJ1-2, the V gene TRBV7-2; TRBD1 agrees at 8 bases. The junction had 5 bases not matched to a gene; V was cut back by 5 bases and J by 3 bases. The CDR3 extends over 14 amino acids. The germline V gene has CDR1 SGHTA and CDR2 FQGNSA.

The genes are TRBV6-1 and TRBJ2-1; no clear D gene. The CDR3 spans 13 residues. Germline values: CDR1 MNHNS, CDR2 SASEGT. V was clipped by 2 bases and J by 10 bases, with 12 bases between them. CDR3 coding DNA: TGTGCCAGCAGTGAACTGTCCGGTAGAGAGCAGTTCTTC. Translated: CASSELSGREQFF.

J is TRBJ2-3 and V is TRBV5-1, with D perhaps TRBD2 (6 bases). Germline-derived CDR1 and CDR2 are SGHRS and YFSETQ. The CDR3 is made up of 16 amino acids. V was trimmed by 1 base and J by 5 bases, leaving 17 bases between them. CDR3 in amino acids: CASSLPGGAAGDTQYF. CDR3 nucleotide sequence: TGCGCCAGCAGCTTGCCGGGCGGGGCCGCCGGAGATACGCAGTATTTT.

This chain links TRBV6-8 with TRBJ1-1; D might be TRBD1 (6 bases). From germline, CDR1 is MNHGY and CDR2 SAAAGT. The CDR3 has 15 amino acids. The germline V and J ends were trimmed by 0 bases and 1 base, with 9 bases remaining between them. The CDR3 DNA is TGTGCCAGCAGTTACTCGGGAGGGGGGAACACTGAAGCTTTCTTT. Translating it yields CASSYSGGGNTEAFF.

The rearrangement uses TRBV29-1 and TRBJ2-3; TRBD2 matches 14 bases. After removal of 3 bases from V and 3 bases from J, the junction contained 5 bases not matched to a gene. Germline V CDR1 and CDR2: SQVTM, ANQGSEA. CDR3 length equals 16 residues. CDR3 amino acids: CSVDLRLAGGTDTQYF. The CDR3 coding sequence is TGCAGCGTTGACTTGAGACTAGCGGGGGGGACAGATACGCAGTATTTT.

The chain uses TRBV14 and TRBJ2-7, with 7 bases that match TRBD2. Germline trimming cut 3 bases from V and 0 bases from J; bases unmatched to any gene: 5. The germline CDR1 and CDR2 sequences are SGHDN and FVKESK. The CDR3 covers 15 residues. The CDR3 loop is CASSHRGSPSYEQYF. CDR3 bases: TGTGCCAGCAGCCATCGCGGGAGCCCCTCCTACGAGCAGTACTTC.

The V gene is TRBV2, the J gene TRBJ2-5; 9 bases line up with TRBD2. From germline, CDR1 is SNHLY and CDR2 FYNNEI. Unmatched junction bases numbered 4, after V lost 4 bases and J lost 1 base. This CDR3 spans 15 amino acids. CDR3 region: CASSVAGAIQETQYF. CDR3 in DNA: TGTGCCAGCAGTGTAGCGGGAGCGATCCAAGAGACCCAGTACTTC. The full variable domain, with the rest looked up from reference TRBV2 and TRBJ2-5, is EPEVTQTPSHQVTQMGQEVILRCVPISNHLYFYWYRQILGQKVEFLVSFYNNEISEKSEIFDDQFSVERPDGSNFTLKIRSTKLEDSAMYFCASSVAGAIQETQYFGPGTRLLVL.

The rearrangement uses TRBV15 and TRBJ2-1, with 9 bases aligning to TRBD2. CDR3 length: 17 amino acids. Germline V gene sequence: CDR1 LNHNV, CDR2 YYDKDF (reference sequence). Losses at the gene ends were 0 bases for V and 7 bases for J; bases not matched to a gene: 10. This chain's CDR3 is CATSRDFLAGALNEQFF. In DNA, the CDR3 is TGTGCCACCAGCAGAGATTTTTTAGCGGGAGCATTAAATGAGCAGTTCTTC.

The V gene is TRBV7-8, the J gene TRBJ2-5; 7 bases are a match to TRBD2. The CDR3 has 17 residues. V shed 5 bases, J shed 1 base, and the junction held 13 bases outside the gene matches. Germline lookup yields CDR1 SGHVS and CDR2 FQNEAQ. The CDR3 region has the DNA TGTGCCAGCAGCGGAGGGTGGTCTAGCGGCTTCCAAGAGACCCAGTACTTC. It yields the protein CASSGGWSSGFQETQYF.

CDR3 in amino acids: CASSYHRTTSNYGYTF. CDR3 coding DNA: TGTGCCAGCAGTTACCACAGGACCACTTCTAACTATGGCTACACCTTC. The gene calls are TRBV6-5 and TRBJ1-2; the D gene is possibly TRBD1 (5 bases). This CDR3 has 16 amino acids. Germline CDR1 reads MNHEY; CDR2 reads SVGAGI. Trimming pared 2 bases from V and 0 bases from J, leaving 13 bases between.

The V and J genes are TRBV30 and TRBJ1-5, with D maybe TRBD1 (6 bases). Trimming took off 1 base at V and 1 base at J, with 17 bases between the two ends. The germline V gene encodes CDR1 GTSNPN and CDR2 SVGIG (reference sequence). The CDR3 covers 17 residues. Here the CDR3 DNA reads TGTGCCTGGAGTGCGGGGCCGACAGGAACGAGCAATCAGCCCCAGCATTTT. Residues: CAWSAGPTGTSNQPQHF.

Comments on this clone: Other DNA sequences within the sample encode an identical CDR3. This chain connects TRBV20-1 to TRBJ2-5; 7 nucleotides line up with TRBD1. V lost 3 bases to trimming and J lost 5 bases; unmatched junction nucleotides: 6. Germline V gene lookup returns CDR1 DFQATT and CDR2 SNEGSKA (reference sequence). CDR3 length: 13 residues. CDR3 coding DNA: TGCAGTGCTAGTCGTAGGGGGCGGGAGACCCAGTACTTC. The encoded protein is CSASRRGRETQYF.

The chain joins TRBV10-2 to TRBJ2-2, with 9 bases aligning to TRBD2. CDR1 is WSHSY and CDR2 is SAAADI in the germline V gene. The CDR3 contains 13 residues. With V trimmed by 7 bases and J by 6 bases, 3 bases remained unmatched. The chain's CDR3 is CASTGLAPGELFF. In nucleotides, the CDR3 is TGCGCCAGCACGGGACTAGCACCCGGGGAGCTGTTTTTT.

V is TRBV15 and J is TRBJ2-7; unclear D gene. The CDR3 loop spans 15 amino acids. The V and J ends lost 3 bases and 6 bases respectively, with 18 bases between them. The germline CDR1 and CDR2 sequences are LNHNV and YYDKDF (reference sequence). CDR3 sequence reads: CATSRDNLPASEQYF. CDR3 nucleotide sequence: TGTGCCACCAGCAGGGATAACCTTCCGGCTAGCGAGCAGTACTTC.

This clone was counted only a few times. CDR3 bases: TGTGCCAGCAGTTCCGTCCAGGGAGGGATACGTTCACCCCTCCACTTT. Translating gives CASSSVQGGIRSPLHF. The chain employs TRBV28 and TRBJ1-6; a possible D gene is TRBD1 (5 bases). Germline CDR1 MDHEN, CDR2 SYDVKM. The V and J ends lost 4 bases and 9 bases respectively, with 19 bases between them. CDR3 length equals 16 residues.

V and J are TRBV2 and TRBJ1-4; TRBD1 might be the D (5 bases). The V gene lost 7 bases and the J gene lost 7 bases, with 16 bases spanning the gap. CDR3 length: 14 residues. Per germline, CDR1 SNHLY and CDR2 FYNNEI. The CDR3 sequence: CASIGAVDGEKLFF. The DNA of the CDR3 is TGTGCCAGCATTGGGGCCGTTGATGGTGAAAAACTGTTTTTT.

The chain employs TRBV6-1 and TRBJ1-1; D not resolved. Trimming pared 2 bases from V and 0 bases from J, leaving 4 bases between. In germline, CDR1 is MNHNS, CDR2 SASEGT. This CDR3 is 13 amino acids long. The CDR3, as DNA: TGTGCCAGCAGTGAACTCTTGAACACTGAAGCTTTCTTT. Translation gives CASSELLNTEAFF.

The CDR3 DNA reads TGTGCCAGCAGGGGACACGGAATAGACGAGCAGTACTTC. It yields the protein CASRGHGIDEQYF. The chain employs TRBV28 and TRBJ2-7; D might be TRBD1 (6 bases). Per germline, CDR1 MDHEN and CDR2 SYDVKM. The CDR3 spans 13 residues. Trimming left V 6 bases short and J 5 bases short, with 14 bases between.

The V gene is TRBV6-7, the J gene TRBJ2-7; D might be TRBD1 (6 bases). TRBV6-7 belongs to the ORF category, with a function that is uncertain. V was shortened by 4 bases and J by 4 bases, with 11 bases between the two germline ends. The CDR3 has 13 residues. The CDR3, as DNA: TGTGCCAGCAGTTCCCCAGGGGTTTACGAGCAGTACTTC. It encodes CASSSPGVYEQYF.

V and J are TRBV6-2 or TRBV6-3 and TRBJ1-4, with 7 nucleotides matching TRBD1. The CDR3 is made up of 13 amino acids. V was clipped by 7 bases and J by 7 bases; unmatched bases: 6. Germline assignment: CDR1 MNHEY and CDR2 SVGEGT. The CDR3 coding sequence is TGTGCCAGCACCCCGACAGGGTTTGAAAAACTGTTTTTT. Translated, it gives CASTPTGFEKLFF.